These 9 T cell receptor beta chains came from one sample sequenced in a study of T cells after posttransplantation cyclophosphamide. The repertoire was sequenced with immunoSEQ multiplex PCR; TCRdb's copy has only in-frame clones and lacks some. The sample lists around 23,000 clones; roughly 98% were seen once. Specimen: naive CD8+ T cells sorted from PBMCs. The source of these receptors is a man between 35 and 55 years old in good health, CMV-negative, and a related stem cell transplant donor.

The gene calls are TRBV4-3 and TRBJ2-1; D might be TRBD1 (6 bases). The CDR3 has 15 amino acids. The germline CDR1 and CDR2 sequences are LGHNA and YSLEER. Trimming removed 3 bases at V and 5 bases at J, with 14 bases between. Here the CDR3 DNA reads TGCGCCAGCAGCCAGAGTGGGGGCGCAAACAATGAGCAGTTCTTC. Its protein is CASSQSGGANNEQFF.

The rearrangement links TRBV7-9 to TRBJ2-7, with D hard to call. The V end was cut by 2 bases, the J end by 0 bases, with 11 bases between. CDR1 is SEHNR and CDR2 is FQNEAQ in the germline V gene (reference sequence). The CDR3 covers 15 residues. The CDR3: CASSLNLRSSYEQYF. The CDR3 DNA follows: TGTGCCAGCAGCTTAAATTTACGTAGCTCCTACGAGCAGTACTTC.

V is TRBV28 and J is TRBJ1-5, with D hard to call. CDR1 is MDHEN and CDR2 is SYDVKM in the germline V gene. The CDR3 contains 15 residues. V was cut by 6 bases and J by 0 bases, with 12 bases left in between. CDR3: CASRSSPSSNQPQHF. The CDR3 nucleotides are TGTGCCAGCAGATCTTCCCCGAGTAGCAATCAGCCCCAGCATTTT.

J is TRBJ2-7 and V is TRBV28, with TRBD2 matching over 13 bases. Germline V gene sequence: CDR1 MDHEN, CDR2 SYDVKM. The CDR3 sequence is 20 residues long. The V and J ends lost 0 bases and 0 bases, in that order; junction bases with no gene match: 11. CDR3 in amino acids: CASSLWGGLAGKGDSYEQYF. CDR3 bases: TGTGCCAGCAGTTTATGGGGGGGACTAGCGGGAAAAGGGGACTCCTACGAGCAGTACTTC.

This sequence joins TRBV6-1 and TRBJ2-2, with D possibly TRBD2 on 6 matching bases. The V end was cut by 7 bases, the J end by 0 bases, with 12 bases between. The germline CDR1 and CDR2 sequences are MNHNS and SASEGT. The CDR3 is made up of 15 amino acids. DNA for the CDR3: TGTGCCAGCACTTGGGGGGACTCGAACACCGGGGAGCTGTTTTTT. Its protein product is CASTWGDSNTGELFF.

The genes are TRBV7-2 and TRBJ2-7, with D tentatively TRBD2 (6 bases). This CDR3 spans 15 amino acids. CDR1 and CDR2 from the germline V gene are SGHTA and FQGNSA. Trimming pared 5 bases from V and 0 bases from J, leaving 14 bases between. The CDR3 protein is CASSRFAGPSYEQYF. In DNA form, the CDR3 reads TGTGCCAGCAGCCGCTTTGCGGGGCCCTCCTACGAGCAGTACTTC.

The CDR3 sequence: CASSDRPSDQPQHF. The DNA for the CDR3 is TGCGCCAGCAGCGATCGACCAAGCGACCAGCCCCAGCATTTT. The chain joins TRBV5-1 to TRBJ1-5; D is unresolved. The CDR3 runs 14 residues. V was pared by 4 bases and J by 7 bases, with 15 bases between. Germline-derived CDR1 and CDR2 are SGHRS and YFSETQ.

This chain uses TRBV6-1 with TRBJ2-5; D may be TRBD1 (5 bases). The germline CDR1 and CDR2 sequences are MNHNS and SASEGT. The length of the CDR3 is 15 residues. The V end was cut by 8 bases, the J end by 1 base, with 17 bases between. As DNA, the CDR3 is TGTGCCAGCCCCCCGGACACCCTCTTCCAAGAGACCCAGTACTTC. It yields the protein CASPPDTLFQETQYF.

This chain uses TRBV2 with TRBJ2-3; 12 nucleotides line up with TRBD2. CDR3 length: 15 amino acids. Germline-derived CDR1 and CDR2 are SNHLY and FYNNEI. The junction had 4 bases not matched to a gene; V was cut back by 9 bases and J by 0 bases. Here the CDR3 DNA reads TGTGCCAGTCATACTAGCGGGAGGAGCACAGATACGCAGTATTTT. Its translation: CASHTSGRSTDTQYF.